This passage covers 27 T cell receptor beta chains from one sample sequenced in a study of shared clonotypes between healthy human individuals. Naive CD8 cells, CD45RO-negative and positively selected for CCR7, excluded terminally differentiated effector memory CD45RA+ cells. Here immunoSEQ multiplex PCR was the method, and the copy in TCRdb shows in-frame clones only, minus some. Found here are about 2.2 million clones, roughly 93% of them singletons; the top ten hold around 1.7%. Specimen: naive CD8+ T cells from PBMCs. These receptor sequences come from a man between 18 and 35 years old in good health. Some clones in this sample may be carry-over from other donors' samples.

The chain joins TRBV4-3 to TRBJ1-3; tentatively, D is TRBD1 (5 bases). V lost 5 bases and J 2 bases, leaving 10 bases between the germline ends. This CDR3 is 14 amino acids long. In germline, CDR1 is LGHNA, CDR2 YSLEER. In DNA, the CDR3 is TGCGCCAGCAGCGCTGAGGGGACTGGAAACACCATATATTTT. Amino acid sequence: CASSAEGTGNTIYF.

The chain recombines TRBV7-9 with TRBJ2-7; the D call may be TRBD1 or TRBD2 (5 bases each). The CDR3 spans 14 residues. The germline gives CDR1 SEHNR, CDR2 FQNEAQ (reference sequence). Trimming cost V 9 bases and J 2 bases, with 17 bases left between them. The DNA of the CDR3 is TGTGCCAGTAAACTCCGGGACGGAACCTACGAGCAGTACTTC. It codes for CASKLRDGTYEQYF.

CDR3 protein: CASSLPTGGWYEQYF. CDR3 bases: TGTGCCAGCAGCTTACCTACAGGGGGCTGGTACGAGCAGTACTTC. The chain has TRBV7-8 and TRBJ2-7; the match to TRBD1 covers 9 bases. Germline trimming cut 2 bases from V and 4 bases from J; bases unmatched to any gene: 6. This CDR3 contains 15 residues. The V gene's germline CDR1 is SGHVS and CDR2 FQNEAQ.

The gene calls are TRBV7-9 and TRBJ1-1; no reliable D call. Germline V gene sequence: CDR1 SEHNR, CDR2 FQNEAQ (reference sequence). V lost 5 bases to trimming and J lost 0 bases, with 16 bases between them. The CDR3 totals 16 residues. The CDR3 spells CASSRIPLNMNTEAFF. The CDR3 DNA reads TGTGCCAGCAGCCGTATACCCCTAAACATGAACACTGAAGCTTTCTTT.

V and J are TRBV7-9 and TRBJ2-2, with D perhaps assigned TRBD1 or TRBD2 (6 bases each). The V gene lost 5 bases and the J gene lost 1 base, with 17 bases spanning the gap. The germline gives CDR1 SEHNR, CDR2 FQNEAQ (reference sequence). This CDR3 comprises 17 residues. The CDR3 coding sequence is TGTGCCAGCAGCCCCCGGGGGCAGGGAGGGAACACCGGGGAGCTGTTTTTT. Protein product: CASSPRGQGGNTGELFF. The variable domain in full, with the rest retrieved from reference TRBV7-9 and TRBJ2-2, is DTGVSQNPRHKITKRGQNVTFRCDPISEHNRLYWYRQTLGQGPEFLTYFQNEAQLEKSRLLSDRFSAERPKGSFSTLEIQRTEQGDSAMYLCASSPRGQGGNTGELFFGEGSRLTVL.

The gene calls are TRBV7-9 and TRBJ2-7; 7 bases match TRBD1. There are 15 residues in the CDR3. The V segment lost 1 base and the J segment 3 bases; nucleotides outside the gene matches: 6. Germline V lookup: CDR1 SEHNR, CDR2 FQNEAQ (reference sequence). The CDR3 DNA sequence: TGTGCCAGCAGCTTAGGAACAGGGGTCTTCTACGAGCAGTACTTC. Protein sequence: CASSLGTGVFYEQYF.

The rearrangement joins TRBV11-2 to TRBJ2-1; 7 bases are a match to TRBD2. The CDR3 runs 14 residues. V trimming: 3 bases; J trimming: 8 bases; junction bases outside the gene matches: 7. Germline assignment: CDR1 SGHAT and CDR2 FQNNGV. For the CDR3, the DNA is TGTGCCAGCAGCTTGGGGCGCGCGGGGGATGAGCAGTTCTTC. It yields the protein CASSLGRAGDEQFF.

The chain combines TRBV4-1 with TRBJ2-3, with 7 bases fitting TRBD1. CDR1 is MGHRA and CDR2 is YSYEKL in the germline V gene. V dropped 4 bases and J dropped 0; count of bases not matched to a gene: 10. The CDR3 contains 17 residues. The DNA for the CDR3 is TGCGCCAGCAGCCGAAGTTTGACAGGGCCAAGCACAGATACGCAGTATTTT. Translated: CASSRSLTGPSTDTQYF.

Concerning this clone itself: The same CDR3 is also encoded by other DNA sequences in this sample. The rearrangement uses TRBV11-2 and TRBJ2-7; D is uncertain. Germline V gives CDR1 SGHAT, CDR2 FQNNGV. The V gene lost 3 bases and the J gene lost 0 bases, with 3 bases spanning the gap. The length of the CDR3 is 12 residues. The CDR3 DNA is TGTGCCAGCAGCTTCGACTCCTACGAGCAGTACTTC. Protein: CASSFDSYEQYF.

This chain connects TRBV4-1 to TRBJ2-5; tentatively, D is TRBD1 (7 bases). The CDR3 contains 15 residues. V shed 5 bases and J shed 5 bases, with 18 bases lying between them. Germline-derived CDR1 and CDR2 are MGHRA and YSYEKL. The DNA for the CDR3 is TGCGCCAGCAGCAGAACGGCAGGGGGGTTGGAGACCCAGTACTTC. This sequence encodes CASSRTAGGLETQYF.

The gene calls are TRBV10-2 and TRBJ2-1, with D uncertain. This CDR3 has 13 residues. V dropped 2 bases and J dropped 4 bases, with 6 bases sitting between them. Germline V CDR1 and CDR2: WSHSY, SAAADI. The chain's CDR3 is CASSEGQYNEQFF. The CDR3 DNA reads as TGCGCCAGCAGTGAGGGGCAGTACAATGAGCAGTTCTTC.

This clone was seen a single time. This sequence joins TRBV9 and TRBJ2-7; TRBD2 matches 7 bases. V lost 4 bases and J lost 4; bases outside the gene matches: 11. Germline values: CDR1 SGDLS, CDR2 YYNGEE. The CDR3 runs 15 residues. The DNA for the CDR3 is TGTGCCAGCAGCCCCTGGGGCGGGAGTACTTACGAGCAGTACTTC. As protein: CASSPWGGSTYEQYF.

The CDR3 loop is CSARGDFREQFF. In DNA form, the CDR3 reads TGCAGCGCTAGAGGGGATTTCCGTGAGCAGTTCTTC. The rearrangement uses TRBV29-1 and TRBJ2-1; D tentatively fits TRBD1 or TRBD2 (5 bases each). V lost 7 bases and J 9 bases, leaving 16 bases between the germline ends. The CDR3 has 12 amino acids. Germline-derived CDR1 and CDR2 are SQVTM and ANQGSEA.

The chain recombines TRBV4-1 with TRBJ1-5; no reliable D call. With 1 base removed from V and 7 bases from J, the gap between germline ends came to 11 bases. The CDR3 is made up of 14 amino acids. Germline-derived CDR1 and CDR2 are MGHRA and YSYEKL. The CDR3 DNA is TGCGCCAGCAGCCAAGTTGGGTCCCTACAGCCCCAGCATTTT. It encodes CASSQVGSLQPQHF.

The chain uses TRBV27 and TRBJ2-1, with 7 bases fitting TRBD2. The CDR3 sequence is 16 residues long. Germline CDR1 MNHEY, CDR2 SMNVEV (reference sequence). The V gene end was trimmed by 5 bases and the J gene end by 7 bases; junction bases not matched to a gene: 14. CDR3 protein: CASSRIAGPAGNEQFF. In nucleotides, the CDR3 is TGTGCCAGCAGTCGCATAGCGGGCCCAGCGGGGAATGAGCAGTTCTTC.

Here the CDR3 DNA reads TGTGCCAGCAGCTGGGGACTAGCGAACGGAGAGACCCAGTACTTC. It is translated as CASSWGLANGETQYF. V usage is TRBV7-3 and J usage is TRBJ2-5; 10 bases fit TRBD2. The CDR3 runs 15 residues. Germline CDR1 reads SGHTA; CDR2 reads FQGTGA. V was clipped by 4 bases and J by 4 bases; unmatched bases: 6.

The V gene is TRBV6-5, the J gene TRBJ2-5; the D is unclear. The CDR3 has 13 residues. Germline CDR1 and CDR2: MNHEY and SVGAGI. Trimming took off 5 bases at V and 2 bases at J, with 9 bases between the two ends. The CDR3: CASSPGWQETQYF. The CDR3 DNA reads TGTGCCAGCAGTCCCGGGTGGCAAGAGACCCAGTACTTC.

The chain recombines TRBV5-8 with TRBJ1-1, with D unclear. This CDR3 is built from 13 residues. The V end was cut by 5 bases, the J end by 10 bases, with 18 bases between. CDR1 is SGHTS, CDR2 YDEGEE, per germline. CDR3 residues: CASRLESGRGAFF. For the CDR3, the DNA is TGTGCCAGCAGACTGGAGTCGGGCCGGGGAGCTTTCTTT.

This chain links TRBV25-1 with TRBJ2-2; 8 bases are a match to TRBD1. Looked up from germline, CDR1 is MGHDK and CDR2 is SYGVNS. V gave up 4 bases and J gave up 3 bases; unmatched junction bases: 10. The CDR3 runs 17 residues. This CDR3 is CASSGEQGEVYTGELFF. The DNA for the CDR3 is TGTGCCAGCAGTGGAGAACAGGGGGAGGTTTACACCGGGGAGCTGTTTTTT. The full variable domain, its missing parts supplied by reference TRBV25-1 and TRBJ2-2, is EADIYQTPRYLVIGTGKKITLECSQTMGHDKMYWYQQDPGMELHLIHYSYGVNSTEKGDLSSESTVSRIRTEHFPLTLESARPSHTSQYLCASSGEQGEVYTGELFFGEGSRLTVL.

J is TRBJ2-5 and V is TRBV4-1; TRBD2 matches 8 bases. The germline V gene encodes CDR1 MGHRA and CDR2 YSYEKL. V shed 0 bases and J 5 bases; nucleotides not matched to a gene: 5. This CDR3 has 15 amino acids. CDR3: CASSQDQREFETQYF. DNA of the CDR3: TGCGCCAGCAGCCAAGATCAGCGGGAGTTTGAGACCCAGTACTTC.

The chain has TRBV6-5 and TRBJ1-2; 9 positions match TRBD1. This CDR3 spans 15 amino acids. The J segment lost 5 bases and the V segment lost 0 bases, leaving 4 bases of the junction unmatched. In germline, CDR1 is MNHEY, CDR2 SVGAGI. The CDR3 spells CASSYSGDRAYGYTF. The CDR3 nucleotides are TGTGCCAGCAGTTACTCAGGGGACAGGGCTTATGGCTACACCTTC.

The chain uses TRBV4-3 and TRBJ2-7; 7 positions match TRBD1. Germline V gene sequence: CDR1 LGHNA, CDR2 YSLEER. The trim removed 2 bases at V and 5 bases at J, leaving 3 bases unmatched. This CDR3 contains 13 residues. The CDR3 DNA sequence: TGCGCCAGCAGCCAACGGACAGGCGACGAGCAGTACTTC. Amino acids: CASSQRTGDEQYF.

The CDR3 region has the DNA TGTGCCATCAGTACAGGGAGAACTCAAGAGACCCAGTACTTC. It codes for CAISTGRTQETQYF. The chain has TRBV10-3 and TRBJ2-5; tentative D call: TRBD1 (6 bases). CDR1 and CDR2 from the germline V gene are ENHRY and SYGVKD. The ends were cut back, 5 bases at V and 2 bases at J, with 12 bases in the middle. CDR3 length: 14 residues.

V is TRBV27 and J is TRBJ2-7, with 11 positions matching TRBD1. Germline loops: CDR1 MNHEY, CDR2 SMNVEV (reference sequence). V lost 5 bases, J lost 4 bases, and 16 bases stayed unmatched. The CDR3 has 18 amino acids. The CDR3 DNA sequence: TGTGCCAGCAGTCCCTGGACAGGGGGCCCAGTCAATCGATACGAGCAGTACTTC. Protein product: CASSPWTGGPVNRYEQYF.

The CDR3: CASSETTGLNTEAFF. CDR3 DNA sequence: TGTGCCAGCAGCGAGACCACAGGGCTCAACACTGAAGCTTTCTTT. V is TRBV9 and J is TRBJ1-1; perhaps TRBD1 as D (6 bases). This CDR3 contains 15 residues. The ends were cut back, 3 bases at V and 2 bases at J, with 14 bases in the middle. Germline V gives CDR1 SGDLS, CDR2 YYNGEE.

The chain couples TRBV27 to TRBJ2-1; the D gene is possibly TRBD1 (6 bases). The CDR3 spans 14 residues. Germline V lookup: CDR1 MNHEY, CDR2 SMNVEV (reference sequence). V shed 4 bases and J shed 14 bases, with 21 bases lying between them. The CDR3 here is CASSYNLLDRFKFF. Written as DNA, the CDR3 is TGTGCCAGCAGTTATAACCTTTTAGACAGGTTCAAGTTCTTC.

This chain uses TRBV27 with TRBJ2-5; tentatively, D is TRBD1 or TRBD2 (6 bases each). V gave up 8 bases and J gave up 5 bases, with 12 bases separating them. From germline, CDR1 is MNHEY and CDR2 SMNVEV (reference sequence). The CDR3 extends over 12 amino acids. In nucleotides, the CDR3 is TGTGCCAGCGCTAGGGGGGAGGAGACCCAGTACTTC. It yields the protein CASARGEETQYF.